This record concerns one TCR beta chain sequence. This clone was seen many times. The target of this receptor is not known. Base qualities were left out, and no much larger clone turns up one base away. CDR1 DFQATT and CDR2 SNEGSKA are derived from the germline V gene (reference sequence). CDR3 length: 15 amino acids, cysteine to phenylalanine. The DNA shown is the 45-base CDR3, in frame from base 1. Deletion took 0 bases off V and 7 bases off J, with a span of 16 bases between the germline ends. The data are from a study of metastatic and nonmetastatic thyroid tumors (dated by TCRdb to 2019 to 2021). For context, the study as a whole: Repertoires from peripheral blood and from tumor or nodule tissue samples of malignant and benign thyroid patients were compared. The study at large found these results: In both blood and tumor samples, malignant tumors were reported to have significantly higher TCR beta diversity than benign nodules.

The library was obtained by PCR. TCRdb names Illumina HiSeq 4000 as the instrument used. High-throughput sequencing was used to profile the TCR beta-chain CDR3 region of each patient. In the authors' own workflow: CDR3 differences across clinicopathological groups were used to build a classifier for discriminating distant-metastatic papillary thyroid cancer patients. The Shannon index was used to assess repertoire diversity, and the Morisita-Horn index was used to assess tumor-blood repertoire similarity. Through fastp at Q25 and MiXCR, TCRdb rebuilt clones from the public reads, retaining in-frame beta chains. The V and J calls and clone size come from TCRdb's table, not from the authors' own analysis. Here the sample has some 15,000 clones; approximately 19% occur a single time. The top ten constitute roughly 13% of the sample. Before undergoing thyroid surgery, none of the patients had been given any kind of treatment. Using T-cell receptor beta sequencing, the study looked back at clinical samples from patients collected from the early 2010s to the late 2010s.

The sequencing sample was made of blood. The V and J segments used are TRBV20-1 and TRBJ2-1; the D gene is possibly TRBD1, with 6 bases matching. The source is a female donor with papillary thyroid cancer or a benign thyroid nodule (not recorded which). Some clones in this sample may be carry-over from other donors' samples. The sequence in DNA is TGCAGTGCTAGAGACCCACAGGGTCACGAAAATGAGCAGTTCTTC. Its protein reads: CSARDPQGHENEQFF.